This note documents a single T cell receptor (beta chain) sequence. Its antigen is not known. This entry comes from a study of cytomegalovirus exposure and HLA in healthy donors. Researchers ran the PCR with 60 Vbeta and 13 Jbeta primers. The table came from immunoSEQ multiplex PCR; TCRdb's copy has only in-frame clones and leaves some out. The sample has 150,000 to 200,000 clones, roughly three quarters seen once; the top ten hold about 1.4%. Study-level points and caveats: Analysis was carried out at a later point, and it linked a missense DCLRE1C variant to TCR beta V- and J-gene trimming. With DRB1 most and HLA-C fewest, TCR association rates differed between HLA loci in a later analysis.

The sequence derives from a woman aged 45-65 years in good health and CMV-seronegative. The sequenced sample consisted of PBMCs.

CDR3 loop: CASSPLPGQRNTEAFF. As DNA, the CDR3 is TGTGCCAGTAGTCCTCTCCCGGGACAGCGGAACACTGAAGCTTTCTTT. The chain has TRBV19 and TRBJ1-1; 7 bases are shared with TRBD1. The CDR3 runs to 16 residues. From germline, CDR1 is LNHDA and CDR2 SQIVND (reference sequence). With V trimmed by 5 bases and J by 1 base, 10 bases remained unmatched.